A selection of T cell receptor beta chains follows, all from one sample in a study of metastatic and nonmetastatic thyroid tumors. TCRdb called clones again from the PCR reads with MiXCR. The table records some 19,000 clones, about 20% of them present only once. The specimen sequenced was blood. The receptors shown here come from a female donor with papillary thyroid cancer or a benign thyroid nodule (not recorded which). Some clones in this sample may be carry-over from other donors' samples. Each CDR3 is given without its conserved first and last residue. D genes are given only for firm matches. Clone size appears in some rows only: once, few, many, or a class for an expanded clone.

v_gene: TRBV20-1; j_gene: TRBJ2-2; d_gene: TRBD1; abundance: NA; len: 11; CDR3aa: SARDRGHRELF
v_gene: TRBV12-3/TRBV12-4; j_gene: TRBJ1-1; d_gene: NA; abundance: many; len: 12; CDR3aa: ASSPGHQNTEAF
v_gene: TRBV24-1; j_gene: TRBJ2-4; d_gene: NA; abundance: many; len: 9; CDR3aa: ATSDGDIQY
v_gene: TRBV25-1; j_gene: TRBJ2-3; d_gene: TRBD2; abundance: many; len: 19; CDR3aa: ASRVLGGMLAGGGGTDTQY
v_gene: TRBV7-8; j_gene: TRBJ2-7; d_gene: NA; abundance: many; len: 12; CDR3aa: ASSPRVTLDEQY
v_gene: TRBV4-3; j_gene: TRBJ2-1; d_gene: NA; abundance: NA; len: 15; CDR3aa: ASSQDLQGIGRYEQF
v_gene: TRBV6-2/TRBV6-3; j_gene: TRBJ2-5; d_gene: NA; abundance: NA; len: 11; CDR3aa: ASSYYGPDTQY
v_gene: TRBV30; j_gene: TRBJ2-7; d_gene: TRBD1; abundance: NA; len: 13; CDR3aa: AWSTPGTATYEQY
v_gene: TRBV10-3; j_gene: TRBJ2-6; d_gene: NA; abundance: few; len: 13; CDR3aa: AIRTGDSCANVLT
v_gene: TRBV2; j_gene: TRBJ1-2; d_gene: TRBD1; abundance: few; len: 10; CDR3aa: ASRLGGDVYT
v_gene: TRBV5-1; j_gene: TRBJ1-3; d_gene: NA; abundance: once; len: 13; CDR3aa: ASSLGAGVGNTIY
v_gene: TRBV6-2/TRBV6-3; j_gene: TRBJ2-3; d_gene: TRBD1; abundance: few; len: 14; CDR3aa: ASISLLDRAGDTQY
v_gene: TRBV5-6; j_gene: TRBJ2-1; d_gene: NA; abundance: few; len: 13; CDR3aa: ASSLEISRDNEQF
v_gene: TRBV14; j_gene: TRBJ1-2; d_gene: NA; abundance: many; len: 13; CDR3aa: ASKWEGQINYGYT
v_gene: TRBV14; j_gene: TRBJ1-2; d_gene: TRBD1; abundance: many; len: 12; CDR3aa: ASSQGTAPGGYT
v_gene: TRBV12-3/TRBV12-4; j_gene: TRBJ1-5; d_gene: NA; abundance: many; len: 13; CDR3aa: ASSSRQTGNQPQH
v_gene: TRBV29-1; j_gene: TRBJ1-2; d_gene: NA; abundance: once; len: 11; CDR3aa: SAPTGGSSPYT
v_gene: TRBV30; j_gene: TRBJ1-3; d_gene: NA; abundance: many; len: 12; CDR3aa: AWSVRVPGNTIY
v_gene: TRBV6-1; j_gene: TRBJ1-5; d_gene: TRBD1; abundance: medium-sized; len: 12; CDR3aa: ASSEIGGDQPQH
v_gene: TRBV19; j_gene: TRBJ2-3; d_gene: NA; abundance: few; len: 11; CDR3aa: ASKNQGPDTQY
v_gene: TRBV15; j_gene: TRBJ2-5; d_gene: NA; abundance: many; len: 10; CDR3aa: ATSRDVETQY
v_gene: TRBV7-8; j_gene: TRBJ2-3; d_gene: NA; abundance: many; len: 12; CDR3aa: ASRREASTDTQY
v_gene: TRBV20-1; j_gene: TRBJ2-5; d_gene: TRBD2; abundance: NA; len: 13; CDR3aa: SATVSGRTKETQY
v_gene: TRBV28; j_gene: TRBJ1-1; d_gene: NA; abundance: many; len: 13; CDR3aa: ASSSGLPMNTEAF
v_gene: TRBV27; j_gene: TRBJ2-7; d_gene: TRBD2; abundance: NA; len: 14; CDR3aa: ASSLRTSGTHYEQY
v_gene: TRBV12-3/TRBV12-4; j_gene: TRBJ2-7; d_gene: NA; abundance: medium-sized; len: 10; CDR3aa: ASSLAFSEQY
v_gene: TRBV12-3/TRBV12-4; j_gene: TRBJ1-1; d_gene: NA; abundance: many; len: 10; CDR3aa: ASSLSSGIAF
v_gene: TRBV15; j_gene: TRBJ2-3; d_gene: NA; abundance: many; len: 10; CDR3aa: ATSRDQDTQY
v_gene: TRBV5-5; j_gene: TRBJ1-2; d_gene: NA; abundance: NA; len: 13; CDR3aa: ASSLNREALYGYT
v_gene: TRBV6-1; j_gene: TRBJ1-3; d_gene: TRBD1; abundance: medium-sized; len: 13; CDR3aa: ASRLGQGSGNTIY
v_gene: TRBV27; j_gene: TRBJ1-1; d_gene: NA; abundance: medium-sized; len: 11; CDR3aa: ASSFERNTEAF
v_gene: TRBV19; j_gene: TRBJ1-2; d_gene: NA; abundance: few; len: 13; CDR3aa: ASSIPRRGSYGHT
v_gene: TRBV6-1; j_gene: TRBJ1-1; d_gene: NA; abundance: many; len: 13; CDR3aa: ASSFGGTPNTEAF
v_gene: TRBV7-7; j_gene: TRBJ2-5; d_gene: NA; abundance: many; len: 11; CDR3aa: ASSSGVGETQY
v_gene: TRBV9; j_gene: TRBJ1-6; d_gene: TRBD1; abundance: many; len: 13; CDR3aa: ASSPGQGGNSPLH
v_gene: TRBV3-1; j_gene: TRBJ2-3; d_gene: NA; abundance: NA; len: 14; CDR3aa: AISLVATAWTDTQY
v_gene: TRBV7-3; j_gene: TRBJ2-3; d_gene: TRBD2; abundance: many; len: 14; CDR3aa: ASSLSSGGAMDTQY
v_gene: TRBV20-1; j_gene: TRBJ2-1; d_gene: TRBD2; abundance: NA; len: 13; CDR3aa: SAPRGGLSYNEQF
v_gene: TRBV20-1; j_gene: TRBJ1-5; d_gene: NA; abundance: NA; len: 13; CDR3aa: SARDPTGEDQPQH
v_gene: TRBV30; j_gene: TRBJ1-2; d_gene: NA; abundance: many; len: 10; CDR3aa: ASGGAGLGYT
v_gene: TRBV6-5; j_gene: TRBJ2-2; d_gene: NA; abundance: NA; len: 12; CDR3aa: ASSLQGDTWQLF